Listed below are T cell receptor beta chains from one sample, sequenced in a study of T cells in Graves' hyperthyroidism and ophthalmopathy. TCRdb fed the multiplex PCR reads into MiXCR, producing one record per CDR3 protein. This table has roughly 400,000 distinct CDR3 sequences, roughly 25% appearing once. Sequencing used blood. Receptor source: a middle-aged man with Graves' hyperthyroidism. Each CDR3 is given without its conserved first and last residue.

V gene: TRBV24-1
CDR3 length: 12
CDR3 protein: ATSLAGSTDTQY

V gene: TRBV6-1
CDR3 length: 11
CDR3 protein: ASSNPGHSPLH

V gene: TRBV7-9
CDR3 length: 11
CDR3 protein: ASSSGRVNEQF

V gene: TRBV5-5
CDR3 length: 11
CDR3 protein: ASSFPGNYEQY

V gene: TRBV27
CDR3 length: 12
CDR3 protein: ASSLNGIFYEQY

V gene: TRBV11-2
CDR3 length: 15
CDR3 protein: ASSLTSGLLAKNIQY

V gene: TRBV5-8
CDR3 length: 12
CDR3 protein: ASSLREGYQPQH

V gene: TRBV5-1
CDR3 length: 13
CDR3 protein: ASSLAVAVSYEQY

V gene: TRBV28
CDR3 length: 12
CDR3 protein: ASSAGQLGQPQH

V gene: TRBV12-3/TRBV12-4
CDR3 length: 12
CDR3 protein: ASSLEYRDEKLF

V gene: TRBV6-1
CDR3 length: 11
CDR3 protein: ASTRQGGGEQY

V gene: TRBV5-1
CDR3 length: 13
CDR3 protein: ASSPAGGLGQPQH

V gene: TRBV10-3
CDR3 length: 10
CDR3 protein: AISEGERGYT

V gene: TRBV28
CDR3 length: 13
CDR3 protein: ASSYLDDSNQPQH

V gene: TRBV20-1
CDR3 length: 14
CDR3 protein: SARGLRDPLTGEQF

V gene: TRBV7-9
CDR3 length: 15
CDR3 protein: ASSVLSGRAGADTQY

V gene: TRBV6-1
CDR3 length: 12
CDR3 protein: ASSGVTGGYEQY

V gene: TRBV13
CDR3 length: 15
CDR3 protein: ASSFEGAQFMNTEAF

V gene: TRBV5-1
CDR3 length: 10
CDR3 protein: ASSLEGAEQY

V gene: TRBV28
CDR3 length: 12
CDR3 protein: ASKPGRTNTEAF

V gene: TRBV19
CDR3 length: 11
CDR3 protein: ASSIGYNYGYT

V gene: TRBV28
CDR3 length: 15
CDR3 protein: ASSPAGLAGTLDTQY

V gene: TRBV7-6
CDR3 length: 11
CDR3 protein: ASSYTEGSGAF

V gene: TRBV3-1
CDR3 length: 12
CDR3 protein: ASSHLTTADTQY

V gene: TRBV7-9
CDR3 length: 18
CDR3 protein: ASSEGGGGVSSRSYNEQF

V gene: TRBV4-1
CDR3 length: 12
CDR3 protein: ASSQGHGNYGYT